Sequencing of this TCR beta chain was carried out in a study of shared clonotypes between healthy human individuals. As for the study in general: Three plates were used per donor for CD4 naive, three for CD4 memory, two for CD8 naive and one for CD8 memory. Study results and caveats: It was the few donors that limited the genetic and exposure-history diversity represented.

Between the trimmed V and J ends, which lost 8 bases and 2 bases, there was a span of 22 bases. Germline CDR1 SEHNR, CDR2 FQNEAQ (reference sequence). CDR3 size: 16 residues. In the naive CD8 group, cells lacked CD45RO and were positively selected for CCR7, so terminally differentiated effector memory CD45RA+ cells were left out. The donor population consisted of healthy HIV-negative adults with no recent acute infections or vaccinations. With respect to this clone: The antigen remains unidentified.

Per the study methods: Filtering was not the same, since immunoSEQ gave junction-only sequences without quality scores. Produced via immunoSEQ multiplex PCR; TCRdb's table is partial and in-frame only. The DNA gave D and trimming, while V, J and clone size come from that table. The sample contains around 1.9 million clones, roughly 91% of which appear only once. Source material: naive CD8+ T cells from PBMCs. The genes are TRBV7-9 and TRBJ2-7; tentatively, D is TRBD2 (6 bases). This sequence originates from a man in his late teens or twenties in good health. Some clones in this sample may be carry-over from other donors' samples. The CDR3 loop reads CASSQTGETAAYEQYF. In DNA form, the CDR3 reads TGTGCCAGCTCACAAACGGGAGAGACGGCCGCCTACGAGCAGTACTTC. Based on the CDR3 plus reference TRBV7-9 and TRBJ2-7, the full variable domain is DTGVSQNPRHKITKRGQNVTFRCDPISEHNRLYWYRQTLGQGPEFLTYFQNEAQLEKSRLLSDRFSAERPKGSFSTLEIQRTEQGDSAMYLCASSQTGETAAYEQYFGPGTRLTVT.